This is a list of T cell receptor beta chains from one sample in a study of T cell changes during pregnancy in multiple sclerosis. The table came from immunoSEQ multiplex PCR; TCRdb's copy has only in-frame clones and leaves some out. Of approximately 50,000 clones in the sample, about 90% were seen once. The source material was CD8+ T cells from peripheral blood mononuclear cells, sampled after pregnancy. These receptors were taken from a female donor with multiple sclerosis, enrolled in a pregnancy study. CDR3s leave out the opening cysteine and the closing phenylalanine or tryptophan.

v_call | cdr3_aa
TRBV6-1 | ATEAAHNEQF
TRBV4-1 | ASSQQGDTQY
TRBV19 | ASRDTGAPYNEQF
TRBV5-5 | ASSLVSRQGAVGNEKLF
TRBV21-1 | ASIPGTSGAQGETDTQY
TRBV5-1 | ASRPPGYNEQF
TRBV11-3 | ASSLDVTGEAF
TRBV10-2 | ASKEREVAYGYT
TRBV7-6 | ASSFKEPAAGLLDTIY
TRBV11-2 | ASSLASRDGYT
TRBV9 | ASKGAGDEKLF
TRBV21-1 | ASSKVLGFSTDTQY
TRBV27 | ASSWTGEDIQY
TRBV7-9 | ASSPGNQPHEQY
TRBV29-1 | SVAAGEDQPQH
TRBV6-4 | ASSERAYEQY
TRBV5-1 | ASSPGAGYDEKLF
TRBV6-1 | ASSGLAGAQETQY
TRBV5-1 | ASSSGQGTFLNTEAF
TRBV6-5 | ASRLAGGPSF
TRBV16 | ASSRAGGYGYT
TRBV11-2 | AISERETQY
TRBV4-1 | ASSQDETPQPQH
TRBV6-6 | ASSYSQGASTEAF
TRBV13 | ASSPIRNYEQY
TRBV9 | ASSVADRTGLGGYT
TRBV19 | ASSIGGTYEQY
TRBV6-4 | ASSDGGASSYNEQF
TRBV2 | ASQGDTQY
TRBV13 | ASSSGAGTGPYYEQY
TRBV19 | ASSIGSGGGSDTQY
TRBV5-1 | ASSSTGTGNHEQY
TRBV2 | ASSAGSHGNQPQH
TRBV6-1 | ASSRQGGDNSPLH
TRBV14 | ASSQKEGLTYEQY
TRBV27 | ASSLSGGPGELF
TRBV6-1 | ASSEKSGRMGRYGYT
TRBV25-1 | ASGGQRGAPDTQY
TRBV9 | ASSVAVNTEAF
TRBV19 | ASSIMSTEAF
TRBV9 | ASSPPGGPQETQY
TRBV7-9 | ASSSPRGGGNEKLF
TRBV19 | ASETQGDGYT
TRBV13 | ASRASGGDYEQY
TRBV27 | ASSPLGGGNQPQH
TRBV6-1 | ASSSWQGNQPQH
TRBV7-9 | ASSGSGGHSLKTDTQY
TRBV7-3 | ASSFEGANEQF
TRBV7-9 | ASRESGNEQF
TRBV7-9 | ASSFQRAIGDTQY
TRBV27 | ASSPGEAVTTEAF
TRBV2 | ASGLVRGVRNEQY
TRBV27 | ASRIAGGFNEQF
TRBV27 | ASSDRNYEQY
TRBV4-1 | ASSPRLAGVETQY
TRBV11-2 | ASSFGLAGSYEQY